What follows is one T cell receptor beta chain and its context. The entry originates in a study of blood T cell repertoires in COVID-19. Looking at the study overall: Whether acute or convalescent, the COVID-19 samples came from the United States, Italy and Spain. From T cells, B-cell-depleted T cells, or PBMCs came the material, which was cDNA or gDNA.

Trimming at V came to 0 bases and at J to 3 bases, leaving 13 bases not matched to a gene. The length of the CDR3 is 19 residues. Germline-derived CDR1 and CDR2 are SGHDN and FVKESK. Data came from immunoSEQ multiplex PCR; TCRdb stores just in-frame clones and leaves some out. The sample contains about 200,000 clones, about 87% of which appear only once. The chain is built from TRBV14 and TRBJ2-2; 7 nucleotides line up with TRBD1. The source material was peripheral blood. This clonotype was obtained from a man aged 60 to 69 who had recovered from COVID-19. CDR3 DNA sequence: TGTGCCAGCAGCCAAGATAGTCTCCGGGACAGCCCCCACACCGGGGAGCTGTTTTTT. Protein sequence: CASSQDSLRDSPHTGELFF.